A selection of T cell receptor beta chains follows, all from one sample in a study of blood T cell repertoires in COVID-19. Data came from immunoSEQ multiplex PCR; TCRdb stores just in-frame clones and leaves some out. The top ten hold about 1.1% of the sample, which has some 390,000 clones, 80% to 90% seen once. The sample comprised PBMCs or T cells enriched from blood (not recorded which). The receptors shown here come from a man aged 25-40 years who had recovered from COVID-19. Both conserved end residues are part of each CDR3. The D gene is left open where the match is weak. Rows give clone size only sometimes, using once, few, many, or a class for an expanded clone.

D gene	J gene	V gene	clone size	CDR3 DNA	CDR3 protein
.	TRBJ1-5	TRBV7-2	.	TGTGCCAGCAGCCGCGACCTTAGGAGGCCCCAGCATTTT	CASSRDLRRPQHF
TRBD1	TRBJ2-2	TRBV30	.	TGTGCCTGGAGTGCACTGACAGGGGGGGAACCACCCACCGGGGAGCTGTTTTTT	CAWSALTGGEPPTGELFF
TRBD1	TRBJ1-1	TRBV3-1/TRBV3-2	.	TGTGCCAGCAGCCAAGGTTCCGGACAGGGTGGCACTGAAGCTTTCTTT	CASSQGSGQGGTEAFF
TRBD1	TRBJ2-5	TRBV3-1/TRBV3-2	.	TGTGCCAGCAGCCAGCAGGGGGCACAAGAGACCCAGTACTTC	CASSQQGAQETQYF
TRBD1	TRBJ1-1	TRBV28	.	TGTGCCAGCAGTTTGGGACAGTACACTGAAGCTTTCTTT	CASSLGQYTEAFF
TRBD2	TRBJ2-7	TRBV6-5	.	TGTGCCAGCTACCCGCGACTAGCGGCGACCTACGAGCAGTACTTC	CASYPRLAATYEQYF
TRBD1	TRBJ2-1	TRBV7-9	.	TGTGTCAGCAGCGCAAGACAGGGGAATGGCTATGAGCAGTTCTTC	CVSSARQGNGYEQFF
.	TRBJ2-2	TRBV5-1	.	TGCGCCAGCAGCCCAAGCTTTTCCGGGAGCCCGGGGACCGGGGAGCTGTTTTTT	CASSPSFSGSPGTGELFF
.	TRBJ1-1	TRBV7-8	.	TGTGCCAGCAGCCCCCGGGGTGCCGGGGGAAACACTGAAGCTTTCTTT	CASSPRGAGGNTEAFF
.	TRBJ1-1	TRBV12-3/TRBV12-4	few	TGTGCCAGCAGTCGGCGGACTGAAGCTTTCTTT	CASSRRTEAFF
.	TRBJ1-2	TRBV5-1	.	TGCGCCAGCAGCCTCCGGACGGGAAGTTATGGCTACACCTTC	CASSLRTGSYGYTF
.	TRBJ1-5	TRBV24-1	.	TGTGCCACCAGTGATAGCCGGGAGCCCCAGCATTTT	CATSDSREPQHF
.	TRBJ1-5	TRBV5-1	.	TGCGCCAGCAGCTTGGCAGGGGCAGGTCAGCCCCAGCATTTT	CASSLAGAGQPQHF
.	TRBJ1-6	TRBV30	.	TGTGCCTGGAGTGTACAGAATTCACCCCTCCACTTT	CAWSVQNSPLHF
TRBD2	TRBJ2-5	TRBV5-1	.	TGCGCCAGCAGCTTGGGTCCGGGAGGAGAGACCCAGTACTTC	CASSLGPGGETQYF
TRBD2	TRBJ2-1	TRBV10-3	once	TGTGCCATCAGATCCCAACCGACTAGCGGGAATGAGCAGTTCTTC	CAIRSQPTSGNEQFF
TRBD2	TRBJ2-2	TRBV5-1	.	TGCGCCAGCAGCTTGGACGGTAGCGGGAGTGGGGAGCTGTTTTTT	CASSLDGSGSGELFF
TRBD2	TRBJ2-1	TRBV7-3	.	TGTGCCAGCAGCTTAGCTTCCGGGACTAGCACCAATGAGCAGTTCTTC	CASSLASGTSTNEQFF
TRBD1	TRBJ1-1	TRBV20-1	.	TGCAGTGCCAGTTCCCAGGGGGGGAACACTGAAGCTTTCTTT	CSASSQGGNTEAFF
TRBD2	TRBJ2-5	TRBV7-2	.	TGTGCCAGCAGCTTACCGGGACTAGCGGGAGTAAGGGTAGAGACCCAGTACTTC	CASSLPGLAGVRVETQYF
.	TRBJ1-5	TRBV30	.	TGTGCCTGGAGTGTCGGGGGAACAGCTTACGGCAATCAGCCCCAGCATTTT	CAWSVGGTAYGNQPQHF
TRBD2	TRBJ2-1	TRBV7-2	.	TGTGCCAGCAGCCGTAGGACTAGCGGGATTAGATTCGATGAGCAGTTCTTC	CASSRRTSGIRFDEQFF
TRBD1	TRBJ1-3	TRBV6-5	.	TGTGCCAGCAGGACAGGGAGTGGAAACACCATATATTTT	CASRTGSGNTIYF
TRBD2	TRBJ2-7	TRBV10-3	.	TGTGCCACCACTAGCGGGACTTACGAGCAGTACTTC	CATTSGTYEQYF
TRBD2	TRBJ2-7	TRBV3-1/TRBV3-2	.	TGTGCCAGCAGCCAAGGACTAGCTCTCTACGAGCAGTACTTC	CASSQGLALYEQYF